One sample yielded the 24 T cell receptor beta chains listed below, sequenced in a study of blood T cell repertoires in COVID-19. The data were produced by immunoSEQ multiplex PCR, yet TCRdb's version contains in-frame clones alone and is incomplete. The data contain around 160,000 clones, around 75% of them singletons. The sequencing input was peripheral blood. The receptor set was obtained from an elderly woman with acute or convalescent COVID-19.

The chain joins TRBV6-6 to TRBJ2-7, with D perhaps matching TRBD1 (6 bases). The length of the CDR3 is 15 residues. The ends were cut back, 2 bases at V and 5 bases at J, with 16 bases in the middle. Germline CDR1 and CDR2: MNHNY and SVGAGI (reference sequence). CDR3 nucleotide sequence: TGTGCCAGCAGTTACATCTTGGGGCAGGGGAACGAGCAGTACTTC. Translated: CASSYILGQGNEQYF.

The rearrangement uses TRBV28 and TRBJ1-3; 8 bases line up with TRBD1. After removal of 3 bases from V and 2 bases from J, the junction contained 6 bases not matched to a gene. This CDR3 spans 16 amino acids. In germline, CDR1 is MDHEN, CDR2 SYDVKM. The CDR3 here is CASSFRTGRTGNTIYF. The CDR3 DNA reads TGTGCCAGCAGTTTTAGGACAGGGCGAACTGGAAACACCATATATTTT.

CDR3 sequence reads: CASRGDLSYEQYF. In DNA, the CDR3 is TGTGCCAGCCGGGGGGACCTCTCCTACGAGCAGTACTTC. The chain joins TRBV27 to TRBJ2-7; 7 bases align to TRBD2. The CDR3 length is 13 residues. Germline CDR1 reads MNHEY; CDR2 reads SMNVEV (reference sequence). V lost 8 bases, J lost 0 bases, and 4 bases stayed unmatched.

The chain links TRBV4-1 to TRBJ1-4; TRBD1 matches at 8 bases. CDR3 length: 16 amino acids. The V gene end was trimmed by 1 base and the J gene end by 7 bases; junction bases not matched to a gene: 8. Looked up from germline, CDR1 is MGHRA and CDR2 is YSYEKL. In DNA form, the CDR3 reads TGCGCCAGCAGCCAAGCTGCCGGGACAGGAGGTGAAAAACTGTTTTTT. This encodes CASSQAAGTGGEKLFF.

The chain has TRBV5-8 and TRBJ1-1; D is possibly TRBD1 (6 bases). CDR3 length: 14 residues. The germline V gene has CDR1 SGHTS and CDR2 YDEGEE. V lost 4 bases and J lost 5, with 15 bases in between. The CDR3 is CASSRKGVGTEAFF. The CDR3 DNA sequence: TGTGCCAGCAGCAGAAAGGGGGTGGGGACTGAAGCTTTCTTT.

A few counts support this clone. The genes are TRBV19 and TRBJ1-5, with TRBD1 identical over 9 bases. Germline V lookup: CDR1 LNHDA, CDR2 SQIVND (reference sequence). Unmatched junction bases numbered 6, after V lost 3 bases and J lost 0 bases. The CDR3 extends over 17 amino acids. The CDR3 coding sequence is TGTGCCAGTAGTATGGGACAGGGTCTCTATAGCAATCAGCCCCAGCATTTT. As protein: CASSMGQGLYSNQPQHF.

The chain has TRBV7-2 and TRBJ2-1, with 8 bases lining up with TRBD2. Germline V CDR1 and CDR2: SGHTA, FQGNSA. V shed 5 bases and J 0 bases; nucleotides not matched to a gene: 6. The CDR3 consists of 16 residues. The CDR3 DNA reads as TGTGCCAGCAGCCCCACCCGGGGGGGCTCCTACAATGAGCAGTTCTTC. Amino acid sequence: CASSPTRGGSYNEQFF.

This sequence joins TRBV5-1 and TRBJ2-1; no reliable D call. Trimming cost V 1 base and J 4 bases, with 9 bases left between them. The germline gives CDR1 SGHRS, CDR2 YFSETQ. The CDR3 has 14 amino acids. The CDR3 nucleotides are TGCGCCAGCAGCTTGAACACCTTATACAATGAGCAGTTCTTC. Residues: CASSLNTLYNEQFF.

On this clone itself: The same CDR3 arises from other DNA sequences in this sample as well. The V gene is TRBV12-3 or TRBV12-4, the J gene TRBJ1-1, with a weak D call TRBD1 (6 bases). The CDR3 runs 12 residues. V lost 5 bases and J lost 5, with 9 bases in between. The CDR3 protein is CASSLTGTEAFF. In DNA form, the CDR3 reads TGTGCCAGCAGTCTCACAGGGACTGAAGCTTTCTTT.

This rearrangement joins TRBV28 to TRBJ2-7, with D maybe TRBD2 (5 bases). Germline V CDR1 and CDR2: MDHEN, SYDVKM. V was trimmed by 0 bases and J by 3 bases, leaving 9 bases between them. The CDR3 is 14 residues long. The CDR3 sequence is CASSLWSGGYEQYF. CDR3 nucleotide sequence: TGTGCCAGCAGTTTATGGTCCGGAGGCTACGAGCAGTACTTC.

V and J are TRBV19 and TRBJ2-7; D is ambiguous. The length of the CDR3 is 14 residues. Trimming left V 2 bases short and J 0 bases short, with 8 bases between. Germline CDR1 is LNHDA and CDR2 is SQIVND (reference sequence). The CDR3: CASSISGPSYEQYF. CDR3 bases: TGTGCCAGTAGTATATCAGGTCCCTCCTACGAGCAGTACTTC.

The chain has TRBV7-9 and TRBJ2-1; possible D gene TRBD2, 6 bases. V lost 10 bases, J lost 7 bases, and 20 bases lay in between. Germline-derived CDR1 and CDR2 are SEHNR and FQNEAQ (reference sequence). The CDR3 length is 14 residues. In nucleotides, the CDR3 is TGTGCCAACATCCCCCCCGGGAGTCTAAATGAGCAGTTCTTC. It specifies CANIPPGSLNEQFF.

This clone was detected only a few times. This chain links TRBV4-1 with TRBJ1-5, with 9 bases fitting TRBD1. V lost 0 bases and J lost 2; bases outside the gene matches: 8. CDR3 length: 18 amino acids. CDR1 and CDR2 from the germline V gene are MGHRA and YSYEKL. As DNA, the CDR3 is TGCGCCAGCAGCCAAGATTGGGGACAGGGCCCGCGCAATCAGCCCCAGCATTTT. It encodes CASSQDWGQGPRNQPQHF.

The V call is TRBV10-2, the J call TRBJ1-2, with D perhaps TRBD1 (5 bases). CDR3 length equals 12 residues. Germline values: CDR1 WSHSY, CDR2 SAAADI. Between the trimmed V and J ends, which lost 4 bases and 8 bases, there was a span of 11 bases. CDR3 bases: TGCGCCAGCAGTGGGGGCCTATCGGGCTACACCTTC. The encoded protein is CASSGGLSGYTF.

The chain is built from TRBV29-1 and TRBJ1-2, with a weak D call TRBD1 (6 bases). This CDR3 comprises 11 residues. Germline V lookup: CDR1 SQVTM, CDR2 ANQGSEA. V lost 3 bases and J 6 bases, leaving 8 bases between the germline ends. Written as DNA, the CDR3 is TGCAGCGTTGATTCAGGGGATGGCTACACCTTC. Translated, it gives CSVDSGDGYTF.

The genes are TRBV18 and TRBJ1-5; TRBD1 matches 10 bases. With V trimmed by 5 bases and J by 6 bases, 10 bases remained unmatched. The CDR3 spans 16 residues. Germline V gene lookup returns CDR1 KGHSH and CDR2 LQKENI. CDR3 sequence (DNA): TGTGCCAGCTCATCAAGACAGGGGGCTCGCTCTCAGCCCCAGCATTTT. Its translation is CASSSRQGARSQPQHF.

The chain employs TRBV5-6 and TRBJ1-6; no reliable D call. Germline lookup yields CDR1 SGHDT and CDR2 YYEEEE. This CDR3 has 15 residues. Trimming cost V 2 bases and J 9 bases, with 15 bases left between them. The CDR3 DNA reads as TGTGCCAGCAGCTTACGGGGTTATGGGATTTCACCCCTCCACTTT. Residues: CASSLRGYGISPLHF.

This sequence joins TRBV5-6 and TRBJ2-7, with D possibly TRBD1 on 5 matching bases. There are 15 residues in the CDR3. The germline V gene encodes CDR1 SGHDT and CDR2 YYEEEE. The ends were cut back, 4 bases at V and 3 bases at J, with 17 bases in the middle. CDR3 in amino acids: CASSPDDRISYEQYF. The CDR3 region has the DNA TGTGCCAGCAGCCCCGACGACAGAATAAGCTACGAGCAGTACTTC.

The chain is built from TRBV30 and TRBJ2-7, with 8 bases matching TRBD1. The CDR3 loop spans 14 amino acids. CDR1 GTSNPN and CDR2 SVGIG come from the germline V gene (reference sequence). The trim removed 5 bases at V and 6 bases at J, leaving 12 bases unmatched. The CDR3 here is CAWSRTGRGGEQYF. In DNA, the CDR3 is TGTGCCTGGTCTCGGACAGGGCGAGGAGGCGAGCAGTACTTC.

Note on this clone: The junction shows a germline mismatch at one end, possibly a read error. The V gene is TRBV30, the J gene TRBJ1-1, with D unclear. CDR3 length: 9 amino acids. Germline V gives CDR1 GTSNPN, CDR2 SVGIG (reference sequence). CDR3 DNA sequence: TGTGCCTGGATAGAAGGAGGTCTCTTT. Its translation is CAWIEGGLF.

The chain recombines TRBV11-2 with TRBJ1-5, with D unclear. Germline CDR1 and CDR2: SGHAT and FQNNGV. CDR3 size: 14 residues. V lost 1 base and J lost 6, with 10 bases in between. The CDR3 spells CASSLGRLGQPQHF. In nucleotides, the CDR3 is TGTGCCAGCAGCTTAGGCAGGCTGGGTCAGCCCCAGCATTTT.

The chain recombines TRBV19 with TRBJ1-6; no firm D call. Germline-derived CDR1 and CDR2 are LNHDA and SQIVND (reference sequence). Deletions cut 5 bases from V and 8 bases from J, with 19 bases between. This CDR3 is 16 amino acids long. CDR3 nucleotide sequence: TGTGCCAGTAGTCCCGCGGGTTTGAGGACCGATTCACCCCTCCACTTT. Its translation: CASSPAGLRTDSPLHF. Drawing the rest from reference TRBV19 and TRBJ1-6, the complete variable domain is DGGITQSPKYLFRKEGQNVTLSCEQNLNHDAMYWYRQDPGQGLRLIYYSQIVNDFQKGDIAEGYSVSREKKESFPLTVTSAQKNPTAFYLCASSPAGLRTDSPLHFGNGTRLTVT.

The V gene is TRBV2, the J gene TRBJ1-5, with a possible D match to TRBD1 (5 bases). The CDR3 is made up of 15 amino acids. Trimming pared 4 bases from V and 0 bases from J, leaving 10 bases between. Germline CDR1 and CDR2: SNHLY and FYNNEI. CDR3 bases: TGTGCCAGCAGTGGGAGACAGCTTAGCAATCAGCCCCAGCATTTT. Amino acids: CASSGRQLSNQPQHF.

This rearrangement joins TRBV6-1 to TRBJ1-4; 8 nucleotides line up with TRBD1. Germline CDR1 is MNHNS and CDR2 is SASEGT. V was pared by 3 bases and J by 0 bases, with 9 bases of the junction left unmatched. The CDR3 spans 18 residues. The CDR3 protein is CASSDLAGGYATNEKLFF. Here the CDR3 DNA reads TGTGCCAGCAGTGATTTGGCAGGGGGCTATGCAACTAATGAAAAACTGTTTTTT.